This entry lists 24 T cell receptor beta chains sequenced from one sample in a study of T cell repertoires in cytomegalovirus infection. TCRdb passed the reads through MiXCR, listing each CDR3 protein once. The sample lists more than 500,000 distinct CDR3 sequences; 16% were seen once. Material for sequencing was CD8+ T cells from PBMCs. These receptors were collected from a human donor in good health (CMV status not recorded). Some clones in this sample may be carry-over from other donors' samples.

Notes on this clonotype: A clone one base away is much larger, so this may be a read error. V gene TRBV7-4 combines with J gene TRBJ1-2; 12 bases fit TRBD1. The germline V gene encodes CDR1 SGHVT and CDR2 SQSDAQ. The V gene end was trimmed by 4 bases and the J gene end by 8 bases; junction bases not matched to a gene: 8. The CDR3 extends over 15 amino acids. In nucleotides, the CDR3 is TGTGCCAGCAGCTCCGGGACAGGGGGCGCGAGGGGCTACACCTTC. Protein product: CASSSGTGGARGYTF.

The chain couples TRBV23-1 to TRBJ2-7, with 7 bases identical to TRBD1. TRBV23-1 belongs to the ORF category, with a function that is uncertain. The V and J ends lost 6 bases and 6 bases, in that order; junction bases with no gene match: 8. The CDR3 sequence is 13 residues long. In DNA form, the CDR3 reads TGCGCCAGCAGCCCGGGACAGTTCGGCGAGCAGTACTTC. Encoded protein: CASSPGQFGEQYF.

The chain joins TRBV4-2 to TRBJ1-2; D unclear. The germline gives CDR1 LGHNA, CDR2 YNFKEQ. The CDR3 covers 14 residues. V shed 0 bases and J shed 5 bases, with 10 bases lying between them. Here the CDR3 reads CASSQDLGSYGYTF. The CDR3 DNA is TGTGCCAGCAGCCAAGATTTGGGCAGTTATGGCTACACCTTC.

This clonotype was seen at least ten times. As DNA, the CDR3 is TGTGCCAGCAGTCTTCTAGCGGGAGGAATCTACGAGCAGTACTTC. Its translation is CASSLLAGGIYEQYF. The chain has TRBV12-3 or TRBV12-4 and TRBJ2-7; 11 positions match TRBD2. Trimming at V came to 5 bases and at J to 3 bases, leaving 6 bases not matched to a gene. The CDR3 totals 15 residues.

This sequence joins TRBV20-1 and TRBJ2-1; D gene unclear. The CDR3 is 11 amino acids. V lost 2 bases to trimming and J lost 7 bases, with 6 bases between them. Germline loops: CDR1 DFQATT, CDR2 SNEGSKA (reference sequence). The CDR3 nucleotides read TGCAGTGCTAGATCCGTAAATGAGCAGTTCTTC. It yields the protein CSARSVNEQFF.

Ten or more counts support this clonotype. The gene calls are TRBV7-9 and TRBJ1-4; D is possibly TRBD1 (6 bases). V lost 5 bases to trimming and J lost 0 bases, with 16 bases between them. The CDR3 length is 17 residues. The V gene's germline CDR1 is SEHNR and CDR2 FQNEAQ (reference sequence). In nucleotides, the CDR3 is TGTGCCAGCAGCCCCCCGCGGGGGGCCTCAACTAATGAAAAACTGTTTTTT. Amino acid sequence: CASSPPRGASTNEKLFF.

The V and J genes are TRBV12-3 or TRBV12-4 and TRBJ2-3, with 8 bases aligning to TRBD1. V was clipped by 8 bases and J by 4 bases; unmatched bases: 8. This CDR3 has 14 amino acids. CDR3 protein: CASGRQGRADTQYF. The CDR3 DNA is TGTGCCAGCGGAAGACAGGGGCGGGCAGATACGCAGTATTTT.

This clonotype was seen at least ten times. The chain joins TRBV5-6 to TRBJ2-1; D is unclear. Between the trimmed V and J ends, which lost 0 bases and 7 bases, there was a span of 17 bases. This CDR3 contains 16 residues. The germline gives CDR1 SGHDT, CDR2 YYEEEE. The CDR3 coding sequence is TGTGCCAGCAGCTTGGCCCTAGATCCCCCAACTAATGAGCAGTTCTTC. Amino acid sequence: CASSLALDPPTNEQFF.

This clonotype was seen a handful of times. The rearrangement links TRBV7-9 to TRBJ2-7, with a tentative D call TRBD1 (5 bases). This CDR3 spans 14 amino acids. Germline assignment: CDR1 SEHNR and CDR2 FQNEAQ (reference sequence). Trimming took off 5 bases at V and 2 bases at J, with 13 bases between the two ends. CDR3 coding DNA: TGTGCCAGCAGCCCACAGGTGAACGCCTACGAGCAGTACTTC. It translates to CASSPQVNAYEQYF.

This clonotype was detected ten times or more. This chain uses TRBV19 with TRBJ2-1; 10 bases fit TRBD2. The CDR3 totals 17 residues. With 0 bases clipped from V and 7 bases from J, the junction kept 9 bases outside the gene matches. Germline V lookup: CDR1 LNHDA, CDR2 SQIVND (reference sequence). CDR3 amino acids: CASSIDPGTSEFNEQFF. The CDR3, as DNA: TGTGCCAGTAGTATAGACCCCGGGACTAGCGAGTTTAATGAGCAGTTCTTC.

A note on this clonotype: A much larger clonotype is one base distant, so this may be a read error. The rearrangement uses TRBV6-4 and TRBJ1-1; no firm D call. The CDR3 runs to 14 residues. CDR1 is MRHNA and CDR2 is SNTAGT in the germline V gene. The CDR3 nucleotides read TGTGCCAACAGTGATCCAGAGTCGAACACTGAAGCTTTCTTT. Protein: CANSDPESNTEAFF.

This clonotype was seen a few times. V usage is TRBV27 and J usage is TRBJ1-2, with unresolved D. V was pared by 7 bases and J by 4 bases, with 13 bases between. This CDR3 has 13 amino acids. Germline V gives CDR1 MNHEY, CDR2 SMNVEV (reference sequence). CDR3: CASMDGSTYGYTF. The CDR3 coding sequence is TGTGCCAGCATGGACGGCTCTACCTATGGCTACACCTTC.

This clonotype was detected a few times. This chain connects TRBV3-1 to TRBJ2-1; D is unclear. Looked up from germline, CDR1 is LGHDT and CDR2 is YNNKEL (reference sequence). This CDR3 is 17 amino acids long. V was shortened by 3 bases and J by 2 bases, with 17 bases between the two germline ends. In nucleotides, the CDR3 is TGTGCCAGCAGCCACCTTGAAGGGCGCGCCCCCTACAATGAGCAGTTCTTC. Its translation is CASSHLEGRAPYNEQFF.

This clonotype was detected ten times or more. V usage is TRBV27 and J usage is TRBJ2-3; no definite D call. The CDR3 consists of 13 residues. Trimming pared 6 bases from V and 3 bases from J, leaving 10 bases between. Germline V gene data show CDR1 as MNHEY and CDR2 as SMNVEV (reference sequence). CDR3 region: CASSPQMTDTQYF. In DNA form, the CDR3 reads TGTGCCAGCAGCCCCCAGATGACAGATACGCAGTATTTT.

The chain recombines TRBV11-2 with TRBJ2-1; D gene ambiguous. The CDR3 has 15 residues. Between the trimmed V and J ends, which lost 2 bases and 5 bases, there was a span of 13 bases. Looked up from germline, CDR1 is SGHAT and CDR2 is FQNNGV. The CDR3 reads CASSLPTWLNNEQFF. The DNA of the CDR3 is TGTGCCAGCAGCTTACCCACCTGGTTAAACAATGAGCAGTTCTTC.

The sample holds many counts of this clonotype. V is TRBV6-1 and J is TRBJ2-3; 11 bases are shared with TRBD2. J gave up 0 bases and V 11 bases, and 4 bases lay outside the gene matches. The CDR3 sequence is 14 residues long. The germline gives CDR1 MNHNS, CDR2 SASEGT. Here the CDR3 DNA reads TGTGCCGCGTCTAGCGGGGGGAGCACAGATACGCAGTATTTT. Translation gives CAASSGGSTDTQYF.

Concerning this clonotype itself: At one end, the junction sequence differs from germline, possibly due to a read error. This chain links TRBV7-6 with TRBJ2-7; D may be TRBD1 or TRBD2 (6 bases each). This CDR3 region has 13 residues. The germline V gene encodes CDR1 SGHVS and CDR2 FNYEAQ. The CDR3 DNA sequence: TGTGTCAGCAGCCTCGGAGGGGGGCGTGAGCAGTACTTC. Protein sequence: CVSSLGGGREQYF.

V and J are TRBV25-1 and TRBJ2-7; possible D gene TRBD1, 5 bases. From germline, CDR1 is MGHDK and CDR2 SYGVNS. CDR3 length equals 14 residues. Trimming pared 8 bases from V and 5 bases from J, leaving 19 bases between. CDR3 DNA: TGTGCCAGCTCACCAACGGCAGGGATCCACGAGCAGTACTTC. It yields the protein CASSPTAGIHEQYF.

The J gene is TRBJ1-4, the V gene TRBV4-1; D ambiguous. This CDR3 spans 15 amino acids. Deletions cut 1 base from V and 5 bases from J, with 11 bases between. CDR1 and CDR2 (germline): MGHRA, YSYEKL. In nucleotides, the CDR3 is TGCGCCAGCAGCCAAGCGCCAGGTACGAATGAAAAACTGTTTTTT. As protein: CASSQAPGTNEKLFF.

Comment on this clonotype: Given the absence of the conserved phenylalanine or tryptophan at the CDR3 end, a read error is likely. No DNA is shown, since the ends of the CDR3 on it are uncertain; the CDR3 is the one TCRdb lists. The chain links TRBV10-3 to TRBJ2-1; the listed D gene, TRBD1, was not tested against the DNA. A total of 13 residues make up the CDR3, ends included. Germline lookup yields CDR1 ENHRY and CDR2 SYGVKD. The CDR3 is CAICQGWGNEQCL.

The chain links TRBV27 to TRBJ1-1; D may be TRBD1 (5 bases). In germline, CDR1 is MNHEY, CDR2 SMNVEV (reference sequence). V was trimmed by 4 bases and J by 11 bases, leaving 17 bases between them. The CDR3 sequence is 13 residues long. CDR3 coding DNA: TGTGCCAGCAGTTCGTCGACAGCTCCCTGGGCTTTCTTT. It encodes CASSSSTAPWAFF.

This clonotype was detected many times. CDR3 DNA: TGTGCCAGCAGTTACTCGACAGGGTCCGTAGATACGCAGTATTTT. Amino acids: CASSYSTGSVDTQYF. The V gene is TRBV6-5, the J gene TRBJ2-3; 7 bases match TRBD1. The V gene end was trimmed by 0 bases and the J gene end by 5 bases; junction bases not matched to a gene: 5. The CDR3 has 15 amino acids. CDR1 is MNHEY and CDR2 is SVGAGI in the germline V gene.

This clonotype was detected only a few times. The V and J genes are TRBV18 and TRBJ2-7; no firm D call. The CDR3 has 16 amino acids. CDR1 is KGHSH and CDR2 is LQKENI in the germline V gene. The germline V and J ends were trimmed by 0 bases and 0 bases, with 12 bases remaining between them. CDR3 DNA: TGTGCCAGCTCACCACCTGTCCCAGATAACTCCTACGAGCAGTACTTC. This translates into CASSPPVPDNSYEQYF. The full variable domain, its missing parts supplied by reference TRBV18 and TRBJ2-7, is NAGVMQNPRHLVRRRGQEARLRCSPMKGHSHVYWYRQLPEEGLKFMVYLQKENIIDESGMPKERFSAEFPKEGPSILRIQQVVRGDSAAYFCASSPPVPDNSYEQYFGPGTRLTVT.

This clonotype was detected a few times. The J gene is TRBJ2-5, the V gene TRBV20-1, with 12 bases that match TRBD2. With 3 bases clipped from V and 4 bases from J, the junction kept 6 bases outside the gene matches. This CDR3 has 15 residues. Germline lookup yields CDR1 DFQATT and CDR2 SNEGSKA (reference sequence). The CDR3: CSASGLAGIIETQYF. The CDR3, as DNA: TGCAGTGCTAGCGGACTAGCGGGAATAATAGAGACCCAGTACTTC.